A selection of T cell receptor beta chains follows, all from one sample in a study of blood T cell repertoires in COVID-19. The protocol was immunoSEQ multiplex PCR, while the TCRdb copy is restricted to in-frame clones and leaves out a portion. The sample shows about 140,000 clones, 90% of them seen only once. The sequenced sample was peripheral blood. These receptors all stem from a woman at least 80 years old with acute or convalescent COVID-19. CDR3s include the opening cysteine and the closing phenylalanine or tryptophan. D genes are given only for firm matches. A clone size is listed for some rows: how often the clone was seen (once, few, many), or a class if it is expanded.

V	J	size	D	DNA	CDR3
TRBV5-6	TRBJ1-2	-	-	TGTGCCAGCAGCTTGGGTCAATCTAACTATGGCTACACCTTC	CASSLGQSNYGYTF
TRBV6-5	TRBJ1-3	-	-	TGTGCCAGCAGTACCTCCGGGACATCTGGAAACACCATATATTTT	CASSTSGTSGNTIYF
TRBV11-2	TRBJ1-1	-	-	TGTGCCAGCAGCTTAGACGGATGGGCCGAAGCTTTCTTT	CASSLDGWAEAFF
TRBV5-1	TRBJ2-1	once	TRBD2	TGCGCCAGCAGCGTCCCCCCAAGCGGGGGGCCAAACAATGAGCAGTTCTTC	CASSVPPSGGPNNEQFF
TRBV7-3	TRBJ1-1	-	-	TGTGCCAGCAGCTTATATGGGCCTGATCTTAACACTGAAGCTTTCTTT	CASSLYGPDLNTEAFF
TRBV5-1	TRBJ1-4	-	-	TGCGCCAGCAGCTTGTGGGGCAGGCACTCAACTAATGAAAAACTGTTTTTT	CASSLWGRHSTNEKLFF
TRBV7-3	TRBJ1-1	-	-	TGTGCCAGCAGCTTAACCCAGAACACTGAAGCTTTCTTT	CASSLTQNTEAFF
TRBV19	TRBJ1-5	-	-	TGTGCCACCTCGACATTAAGTTACCAGCCCCAGCATTTT	CATSTLSYQPQHF
TRBV6-2/TRBV6-3	TRBJ1-5	-	TRBD1	TGTGCCAGCAGTTACTCACCCACAGGGGCTCAGCCCCAGCATTTT	CASSYSPTGAQPQHF
TRBV7-8	TRBJ2-1	-	-	TGTGCCAGCAGCTTACTGCAGACAAATGAGCAGTTCTTC	CASSLLQTNEQFF
TRBV29-1	TRBJ1-4	-	TRBD1	TGCAGCGTTGTAAACAGGGGGCCTAATGAAAAACTGTTTTTT	CSVVNRGPNEKLFF
TRBV5-1	TRBJ2-1	once	TRBD2	TGCGCCAGCAGGCCACTAGCGGGGGTTTACAATGAGCAGTTCTTC	CASRPLAGVYNEQFF